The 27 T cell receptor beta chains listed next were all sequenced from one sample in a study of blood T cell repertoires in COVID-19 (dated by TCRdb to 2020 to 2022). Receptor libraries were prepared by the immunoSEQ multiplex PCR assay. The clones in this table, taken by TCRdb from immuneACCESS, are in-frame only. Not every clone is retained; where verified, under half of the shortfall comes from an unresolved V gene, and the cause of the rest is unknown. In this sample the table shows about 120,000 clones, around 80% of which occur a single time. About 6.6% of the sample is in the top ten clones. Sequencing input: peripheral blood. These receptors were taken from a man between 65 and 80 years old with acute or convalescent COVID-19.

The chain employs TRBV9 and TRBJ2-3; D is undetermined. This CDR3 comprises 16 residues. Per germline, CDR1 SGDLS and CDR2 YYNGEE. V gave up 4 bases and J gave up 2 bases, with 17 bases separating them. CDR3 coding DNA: TGTGCCAGCAGCCGAATCTTGAACTCATACACAGATACGCAGTATTTT. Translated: CASSRILNSYTDTQYF.

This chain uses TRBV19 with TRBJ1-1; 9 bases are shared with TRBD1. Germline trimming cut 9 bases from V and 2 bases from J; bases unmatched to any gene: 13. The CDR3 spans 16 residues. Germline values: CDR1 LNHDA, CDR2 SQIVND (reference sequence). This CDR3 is CASKLLPGQGNTEAFF. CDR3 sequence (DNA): TGTGCCAGCAAACTGCTTCCGGGACAGGGAAACACTGAAGCTTTCTTT.

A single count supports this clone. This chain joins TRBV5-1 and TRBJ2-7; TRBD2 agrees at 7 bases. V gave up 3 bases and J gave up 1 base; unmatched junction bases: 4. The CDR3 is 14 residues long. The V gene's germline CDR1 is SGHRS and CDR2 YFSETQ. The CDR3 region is CASSSSGLSYEQYF. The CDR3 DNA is TGCGCCAGCAGCTCTAGCGGTTTATCCTACGAGCAGTACTTC.

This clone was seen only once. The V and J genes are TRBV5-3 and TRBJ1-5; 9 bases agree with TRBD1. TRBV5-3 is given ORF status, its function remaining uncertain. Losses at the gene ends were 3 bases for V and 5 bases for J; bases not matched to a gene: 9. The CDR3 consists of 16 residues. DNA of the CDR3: TGTGCCAGAAGCTCAACAGGGGGCGAATGGGATCAGCCCCAGCATTTT. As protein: CARSSTGGEWDQPQHF.

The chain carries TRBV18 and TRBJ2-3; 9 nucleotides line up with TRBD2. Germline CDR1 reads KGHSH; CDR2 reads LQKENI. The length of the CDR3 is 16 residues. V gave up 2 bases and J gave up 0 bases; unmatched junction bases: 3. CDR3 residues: CASSPYGLASTDTQYF. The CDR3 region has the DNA TGTGCCAGCTCACCATACGGACTAGCGAGCACAGATACGCAGTATTTT. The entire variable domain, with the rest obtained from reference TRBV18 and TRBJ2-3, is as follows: NAGVMQNPRHLVRRRGQEARLRCSPMKGHSHVYWYRQLPEEGLKFMVYLQKENIIDESGMPKERFSAEFPKEGPSILRIQQVVRGDSAAYFCASSPYGLASTDTQYFGPGTRLTVL.

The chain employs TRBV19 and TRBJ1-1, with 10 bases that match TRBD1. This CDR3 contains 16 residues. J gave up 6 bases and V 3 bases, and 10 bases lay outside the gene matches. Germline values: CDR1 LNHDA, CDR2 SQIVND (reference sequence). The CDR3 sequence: CASSIAGQGEGAEAFF. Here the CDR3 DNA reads TGTGCCAGTAGTATCGCAGGACAGGGGGAAGGGGCTGAAGCTTTCTTT.

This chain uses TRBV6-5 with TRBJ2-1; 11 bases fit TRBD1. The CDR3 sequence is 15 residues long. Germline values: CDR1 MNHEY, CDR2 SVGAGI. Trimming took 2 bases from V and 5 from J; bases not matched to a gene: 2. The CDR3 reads CASSYGTGGNNEQFF. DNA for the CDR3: TGTGCCAGCAGTTACGGGACAGGGGGAAACAATGAGCAGTTCTTC.

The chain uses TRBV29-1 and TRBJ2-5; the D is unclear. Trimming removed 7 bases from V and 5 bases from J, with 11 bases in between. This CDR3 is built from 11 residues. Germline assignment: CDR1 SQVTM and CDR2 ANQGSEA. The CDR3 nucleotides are TGCAGCGCCAGCGAGTCGGAGACCCAGTACTTC. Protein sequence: CSASESETQYF.

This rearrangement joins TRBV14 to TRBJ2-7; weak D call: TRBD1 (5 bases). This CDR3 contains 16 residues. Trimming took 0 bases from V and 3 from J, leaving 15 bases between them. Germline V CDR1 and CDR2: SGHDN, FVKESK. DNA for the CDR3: TGTGCCAGCAGCCAAGATGGGTCCAGCCAGGGCTACGAGCAGTACTTC. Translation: CASSQDGSSQGYEQYF.

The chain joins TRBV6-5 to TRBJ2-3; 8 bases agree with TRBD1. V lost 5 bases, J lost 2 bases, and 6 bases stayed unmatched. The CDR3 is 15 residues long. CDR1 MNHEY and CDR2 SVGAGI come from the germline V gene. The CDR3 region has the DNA TGTGCCAGCAGTAGGCAGGGGGCGAACACAGATACGCAGTATTTT. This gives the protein CASSRQGANTDTQYF.

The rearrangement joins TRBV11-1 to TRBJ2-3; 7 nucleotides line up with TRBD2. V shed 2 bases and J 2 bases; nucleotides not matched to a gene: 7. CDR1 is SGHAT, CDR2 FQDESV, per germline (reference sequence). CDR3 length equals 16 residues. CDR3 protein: CASSLLNSGYTDTQYF. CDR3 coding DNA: TGTGCCAGCAGCTTACTGAATAGCGGGTACACAGATACGCAGTATTTT.

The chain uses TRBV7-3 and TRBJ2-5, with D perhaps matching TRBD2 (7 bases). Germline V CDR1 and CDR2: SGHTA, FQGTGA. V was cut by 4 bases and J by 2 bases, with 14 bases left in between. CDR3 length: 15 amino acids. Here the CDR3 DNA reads TGTGCCAGCAGCTGGGGGGGGCCCCGACAAGAGACCCAGTACTTC. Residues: CASSWGGPRQETQYF.

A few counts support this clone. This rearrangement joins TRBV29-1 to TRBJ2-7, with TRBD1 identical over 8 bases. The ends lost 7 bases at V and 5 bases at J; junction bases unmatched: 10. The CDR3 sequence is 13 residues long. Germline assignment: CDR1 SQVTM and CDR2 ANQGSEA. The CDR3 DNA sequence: TGCAGCGGAATCGGGACAGGTATGAACGAGCAGTACTTC. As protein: CSGIGTGMNEQYF.

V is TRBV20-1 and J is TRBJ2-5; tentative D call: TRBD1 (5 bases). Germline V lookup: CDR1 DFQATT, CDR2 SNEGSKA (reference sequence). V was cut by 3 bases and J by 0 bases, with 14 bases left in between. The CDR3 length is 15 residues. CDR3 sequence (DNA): TGCAGTGCTAGTAAACCTCAGGGTTACCAAGAGACCCAGTACTTC. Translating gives CSASKPQGYQETQYF.

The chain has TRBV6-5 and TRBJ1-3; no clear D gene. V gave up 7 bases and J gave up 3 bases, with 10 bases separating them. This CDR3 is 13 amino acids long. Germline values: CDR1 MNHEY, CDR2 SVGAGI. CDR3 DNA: TGTGCCAGCACTTCGCCAGGTGGAAACACCATATATTTT. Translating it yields CASTSPGGNTIYF.

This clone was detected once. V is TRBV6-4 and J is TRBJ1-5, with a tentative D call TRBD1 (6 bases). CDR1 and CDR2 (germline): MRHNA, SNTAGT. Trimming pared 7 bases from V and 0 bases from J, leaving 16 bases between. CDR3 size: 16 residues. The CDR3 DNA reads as TGTGCCAGCACCCGGGACACCAGTTATAGCAATCAGCCCCAGCATTTT. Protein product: CASTRDTSYSNQPQHF.

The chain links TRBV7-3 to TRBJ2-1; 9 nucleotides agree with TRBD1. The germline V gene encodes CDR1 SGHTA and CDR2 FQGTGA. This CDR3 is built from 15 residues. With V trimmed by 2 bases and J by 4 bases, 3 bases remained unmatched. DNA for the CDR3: TGTGCCAGCAGCTTAGGGACAGGGTGGTACAATGAGCAGTTCTTC. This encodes CASSLGTGWYNEQFF.

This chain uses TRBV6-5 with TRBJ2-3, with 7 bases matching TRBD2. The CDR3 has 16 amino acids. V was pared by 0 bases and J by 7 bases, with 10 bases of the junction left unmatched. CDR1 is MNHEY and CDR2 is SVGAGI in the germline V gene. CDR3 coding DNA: TGTGCCAGCAGTTACTCGGTGTGGGCTAGCGGAAATACGCAGTATTTT. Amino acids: CASSYSVWASGNTQYF.

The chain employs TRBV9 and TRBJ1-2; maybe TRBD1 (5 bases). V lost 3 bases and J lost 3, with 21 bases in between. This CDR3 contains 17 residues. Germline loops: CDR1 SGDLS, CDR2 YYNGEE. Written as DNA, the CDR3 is TGTGCCAGCAGCGCCCCCCCGTGGAGGGGCAGAGACTATGGCTACACCTTC. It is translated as CASSAPPWRGRDYGYTF.

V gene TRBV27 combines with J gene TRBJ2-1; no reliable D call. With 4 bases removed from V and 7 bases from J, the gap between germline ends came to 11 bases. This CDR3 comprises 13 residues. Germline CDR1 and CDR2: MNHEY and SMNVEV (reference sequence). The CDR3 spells CASSSTRGNEQFF. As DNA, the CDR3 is TGTGCCAGCAGTTCAACACGCGGTAATGAGCAGTTCTTC.

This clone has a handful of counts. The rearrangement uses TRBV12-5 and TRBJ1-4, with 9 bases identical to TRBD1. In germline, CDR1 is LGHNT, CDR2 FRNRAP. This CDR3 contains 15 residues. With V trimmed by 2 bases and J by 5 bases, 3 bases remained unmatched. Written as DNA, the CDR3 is TGTGCTAGTGGTTTGAGGACAGGGGAAAATGAAAAACTGTTTTTT. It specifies CASGLRTGENEKLFF.

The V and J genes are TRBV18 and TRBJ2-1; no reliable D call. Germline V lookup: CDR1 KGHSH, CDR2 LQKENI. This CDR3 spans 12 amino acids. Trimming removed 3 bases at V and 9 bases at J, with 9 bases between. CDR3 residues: CASSPSLGEQFF. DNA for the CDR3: TGTGCCAGCTCACCCAGTCTTGGTGAGCAGTTCTTC.

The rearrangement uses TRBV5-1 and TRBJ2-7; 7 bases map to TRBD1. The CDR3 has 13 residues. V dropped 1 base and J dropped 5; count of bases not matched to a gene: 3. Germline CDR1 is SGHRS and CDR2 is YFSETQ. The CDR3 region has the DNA TGCGCCAGCAGCTTGCAGGGGGTGGACGAGCAGTACTTC. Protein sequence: CASSLQGVDEQYF. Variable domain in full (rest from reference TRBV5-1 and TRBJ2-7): KAGVTQTPRYLIKTRGQQVTLSCSPISGHRSVSWYQQTPGQGLQFLFEYFSETQRNKGNFPGRFSGRQFSNSRSEMNVSTLELGDSALYLCASSLQGVDEQYFGPGTRLTVT.

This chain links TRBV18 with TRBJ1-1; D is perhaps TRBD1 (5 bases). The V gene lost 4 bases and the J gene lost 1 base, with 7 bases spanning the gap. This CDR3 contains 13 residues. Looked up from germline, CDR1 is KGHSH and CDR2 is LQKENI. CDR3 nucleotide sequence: TGTGCCAGCTCACAAGGACAGAACACTGAAGCTTTCTTT. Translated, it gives CASSQGQNTEAFF.

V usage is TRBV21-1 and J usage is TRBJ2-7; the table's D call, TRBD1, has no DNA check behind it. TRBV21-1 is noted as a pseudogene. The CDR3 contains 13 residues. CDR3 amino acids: CASSKDRGHEQYF. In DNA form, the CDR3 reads TGTGCCAGCAGCAAAGACAGGGGCCACGAGCAGTACTTC.

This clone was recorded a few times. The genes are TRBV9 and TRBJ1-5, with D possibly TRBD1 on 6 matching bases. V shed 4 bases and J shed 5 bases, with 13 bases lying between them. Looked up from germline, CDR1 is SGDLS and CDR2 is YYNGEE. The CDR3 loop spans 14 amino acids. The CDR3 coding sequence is TGTGCCAGCAGCTACCTCGGGGGGCATCAGCCCCAGCATTTT. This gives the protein CASSYLGGHQPQHF.

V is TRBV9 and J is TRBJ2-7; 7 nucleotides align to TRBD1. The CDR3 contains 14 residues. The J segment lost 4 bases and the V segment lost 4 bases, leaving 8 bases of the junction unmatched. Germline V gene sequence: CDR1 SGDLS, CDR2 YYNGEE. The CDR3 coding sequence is TGTGCCAGCAGCTCCTTAGGGGGCTGGTACGAGCAGTACTTC. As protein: CASSSLGGWYEQYF. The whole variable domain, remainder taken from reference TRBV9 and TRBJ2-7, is DSGVTQTPKHLITATGQRVTLRCSPRSGDLSVYWYQQSLDQGLQFLIQYYNGEERAKGNILERFSAQQFPDLHSELNLSSLELGDSALYFCASSSLGGWYEQYFGPGTRLTVT.